The T cell receptor (beta chain) under discussion was sequenced for a study of cytomegalovirus exposure and HLA in healthy donors. Regarding the study as a whole: In a later analysis, at a false discovery rate of 0.05, roughly 17,000 TCR beta sequences matched HLA alleles.

In the PCR, 60 Vbeta and 13 Jbeta primers were used. Assay used: immunoSEQ multiplex PCR; TCRdb lists only in-frame clones, some missing. The sample records some 270,000 clones, nearly 95% being singletons. This clone appeared once. The antigen is not known. Germline V gene lookup returns CDR1 MDHEN and CDR2 SYDVKM. The length of the CDR3 is 16 residues. V shed 4 bases, J shed 4 bases, and the junction held 12 bases outside the gene matches. The sequence was collected from a girl aged 2-10 years in good health and CMV-seronegative. The chain combines TRBV28 with TRBJ2-5, with TRBD1 identical over 7 bases. Input material: PBMCs. This CDR3 reads CASSSPRQGVGETQYF. The CDR3 DNA reads TGTGCCAGCAGTTCGCCCCGACAGGGAGTCGGAGAGACCCAGTACTTC.